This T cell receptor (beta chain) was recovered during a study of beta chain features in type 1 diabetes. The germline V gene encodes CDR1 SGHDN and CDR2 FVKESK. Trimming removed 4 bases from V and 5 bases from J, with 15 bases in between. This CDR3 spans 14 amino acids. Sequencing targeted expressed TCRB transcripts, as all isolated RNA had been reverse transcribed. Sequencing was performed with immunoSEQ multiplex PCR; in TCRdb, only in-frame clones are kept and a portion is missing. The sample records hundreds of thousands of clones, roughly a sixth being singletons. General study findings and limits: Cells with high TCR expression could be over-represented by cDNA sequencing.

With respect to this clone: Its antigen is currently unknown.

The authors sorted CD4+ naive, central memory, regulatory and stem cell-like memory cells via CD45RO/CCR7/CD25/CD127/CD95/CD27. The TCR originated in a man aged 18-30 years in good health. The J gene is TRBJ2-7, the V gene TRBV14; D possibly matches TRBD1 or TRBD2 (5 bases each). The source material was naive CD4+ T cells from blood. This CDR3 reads CASSLEAGSHEQYF. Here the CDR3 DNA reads TGTGCCAGCAGCCTAGAGGCAGGGAGTCACGAGCAGTACTTC.